This T cell receptor (beta chain) emerged from a study of cytomegalovirus exposure and HLA in healthy donors. Use of 60 Vbeta and 13 Jbeta primers characterized the PCR. Sequencing was performed with immunoSEQ multiplex PCR; in TCRdb, only in-frame clones are kept and a portion is missing. The sample consists of 99,000 or so clones, 60% to 85% of them appearing once. The junction had 6 bases not matched to a gene; V was cut back by 6 bases and J by 3 bases. CDR1 SNHLY and CDR2 FYNNEI come from the germline V gene. This CDR3 region has 15 residues. The chain combines TRBV2 with TRBJ2-3; 10 positions agree with TRBD2. The sequenced material came from PBMCs. The receptor comes from a woman under 30 in good health and CMV-seropositive. Here the CDR3 DNA reads TGTGCCAGCAGCCTAGCGGGAGCGTTAACAGATACGCAGTATTTT. Its protein is CASSLAGALTDTQYF.